This entry is about one TCR beta chain. The V gene lost 3 bases and the J gene lost 6 bases, with 18 bases spanning the gap. CDR3 length: 16 amino acids. Germline CDR1 and CDR2: SGHTA and FQGTGA. TCRbeta library preparation incorporated unique molecular identifiers. TCRdb recomputed calls from the PCR reads with MiXCR, one row per CDR3 protein. The sample includes about a million distinct CDR3 sequences, about 29% of them seen just once. This sample was included in a study of T-cell reconstitution after alpha-beta-depleted transplantation in children. The sequence was collected from a boy under two years old who had a stem cell transplant for SCID, so the T cells may come from the graft donor. This sequence joins TRBV7-3 and TRBJ2-1; D is unresolved. This specimen was PBMCs, mostly from graft donor cells, taken 360 days after TCRalphabeta/CD19-depleted stem cell transplant. CDR3 sequence reads: CASSFTPDLASNEQFF. In DNA form, the CDR3 reads TGTGCCAGCAGCTTTACACCGGACCTGGCCTCCAATGAGCAGTTCTTC.